This T cell receptor (beta chain) is drawn from a study of cytomegalovirus exposure and HLA in healthy donors. Study observations and caveats: Earlier analysis found most TCR beta V segments productive about 87% or about 30% of the time. Follow-up analysis later connected one missense variant in DCLRE1C with trimming of TCR beta V- and J-genes. The authors enumerated 150 to 200 TCR beta chains as linked to cytomegalovirus.

The V end was cut by 0 bases, the J end by 8 bases, with 13 bases between. The CDR3 is 15 amino acids. CDR1 LGHNA and CDR2 YSLEER come from the germline V gene. For this clone: What it binds is unknown.

A multiplex PCR was run with 60 Vbeta primers and 13 Jbeta primers. Only in-frame clones appear in the TCRdb table, and some are missing; sequencing was by immunoSEQ multiplex PCR. The sample consists of about 110,000 clones, about four fifths of them appearing once. Sequenced material: PBMCs. The chain has TRBV4-3 and TRBJ2-2; no firm D call. This TCR was recovered from a man under 40 in good health and CMV-seronegative. The CDR3 coding sequence is TGCGCCAGCAGCCAAGATCGGCGGTCGGTAGGGGAGCTGTTTTTT. It specifies CASSQDRRSVGELFF.